Listed here are 23 T cell receptor beta chains from one sample, sequenced in a study of T cells in Graves' hyperthyroidism and ophthalmopathy. Amplification of TCR beta CDR3 regions used RNA as the template. RT-PCR in the first round (using the HTBI primer set) targeted the TCR CDR3. One entry per CDR3 protein results from TCRdb running MiXCR on the multiplex PCR reads. The sample holds about 480,000 distinct CDR3 sequences, under 15% seen once. The sequenced material came from blood. These receptor sequences come from a woman younger than 35 with Graves' hyperthyroidism.

J is TRBJ1-3 and V is TRBV14; D is undetermined. This CDR3 is 14 amino acids long. Germline-derived CDR1 and CDR2 are SGHDN and FVKESK. Between the trimmed V and J ends, which lost 5 bases and 0 bases, there was a span of 8 bases. The chain's CDR3 is CASSEWGSGNTIYF. The CDR3 nucleotides read TGTGCCAGCAGCGAATGGGGCTCTGGAAACACCATATATTTT.

This clonotype was found a few times. V usage is TRBV30 and J usage is TRBJ2-1; TRBD1 matches 7 bases. The V gene's germline CDR1 is GTSNPN and CDR2 SVGIG (reference sequence). This CDR3 is 16 amino acids long. V shed 0 bases, J shed 7 bases, and the junction held 12 bases outside the gene matches. CDR3 residues: CAWSVLDRTMGNEQFF. The CDR3 DNA follows: TGTGCCTGGAGTGTTCTGGACAGGACCATGGGGAATGAGCAGTTCTTC.

This clonotype was counted many times. The rearrangement links TRBV5-1 to TRBJ2-1; D may match TRBD1 or TRBD2 (5 bases each). The end of the DNA fits TRBJ2-7 better, so the J call may be wrong. Germline-derived CDR1 and CDR2 are SGHRS and YFSETQ. The CDR3 length is 13 residues. CDR3 sequence reads: CASSLKGTDEQYV. For the CDR3, the DNA is TGCGCCAGCAGCTTGAAGGGGACGGATGAGCAGTACGTC.

The chain links TRBV5-4 to TRBJ2-7, with D perhaps matching TRBD2 (5 bases). The DNA end is more similar to TRBJ2-1, so the J call may be wrong. The CDR3 is 17 amino acids. CDR1 and CDR2 (germline): SGHNT, YYREEE (reference sequence). The CDR3 sequence is CASTLGGNSPFSYEQFF. CDR3 coding DNA: TGTGCCAGCACCCTCGGAGGTAACAGCCCATTTTCCTACGAGCAGTTCTTC.

With regard to this clonotype: A clone one base away is much larger, so this may be a read error. This sequence joins TRBV5-1 and TRBJ1-1; D is unresolved. The CDR3 runs to 15 residues. CDR1 and CDR2 from the germline V gene are SGHRS and YFSETQ. CDR3 sequence: CASSLGGRYDTETFF. DNA for the CDR3: TGCGCCAGCAGCCTGGGAGGGAGGTATGACACTGAAACTTTCTTT.

This clonotype was recorded a few times. The chain couples TRBV6-2 or TRBV6-3 to TRBJ1-4, with 7 bases aligning to TRBD1. The CDR3 is 14 residues long. CDR1 is MNHEY, CDR2 SVGEGT, per germline. The V gene end was trimmed by 5 bases and the J gene end by 7 bases; junction bases not matched to a gene: 7. CDR3 coding DNA: TGTGCCAGCAGTCCGGGACAGATTAGTGAAAAACTGTTTTTT. Translating it yields CASSPGQISEKLFF.

This clonotype showed up many times. This chain joins TRBV20-1 and TRBJ1-1; 8 bases map to TRBD1. J gave up 0 bases and V 5 bases, and 8 bases lay outside the gene matches. The germline gives CDR1 DFQATT, CDR2 SNEGSKA (reference sequence). The CDR3 consists of 15 residues. The CDR3 DNA sequence: TGCAGTGCTGGGGGACAGGAGACGATGAACACTGAAGCTTTCTTT. Amino acids: CSAGGQETMNTEAFF.

This clonotype showed up many times. The chain carries TRBV27 and TRBJ2-1, with D perhaps being TRBD1 or TRBD2 (8 bases each). The CDR3 runs to 16 residues. Germline V gene lookup returns CDR1 MNHEY and CDR2 SMNVEV (reference sequence). Trimming shortened V by 8 bases and J by 3 bases, and 20 bases separated the two germline ends. The CDR3 DNA follows: TGTGCCAGCGGCCGGACAGGGCTAGCGGGCTACAATGAGCAGTTCTTC. It specifies CASGRTGLAGYNEQFF.

This clonotype appeared many times. The rearrangement uses TRBV19 and TRBJ1-5; 8 bases line up with TRBD1. This CDR3 comprises 14 residues. Losses at the gene ends were 9 bases for V and 6 bases for J; bases not matched to a gene: 10. Germline-derived CDR1 and CDR2 are LNHDA and SQIVND (reference sequence). The CDR3 DNA follows: TGTGCCAGCTCCGCAGGGGGCGCAGGTCAGCCCCAGCATTTT. As protein: CASSAGGAGQPQHF.

This clonotype showed up many times. The chain couples TRBV5-8 to TRBJ2-1; 8 nucleotides match TRBD2. The CDR3 is made up of 14 amino acids. Germline assignment: CDR1 SGHTS and CDR2 YDEGEE. The ends lost 4 bases at V and 2 bases at J; junction bases unmatched: 2. The CDR3 loop reads CASSAGLAYNEQFF. In DNA, the CDR3 is TGTGCCAGCAGCGCGGGACTAGCCTACAATGAGCAGTTCTTC.

This clonotype was observed many times. The CDR3 DNA is TGCAGTGCTAGTCTCCAGCGGTCTACCTACAATGAGCAGTTCTTC. Encoded protein: CSASLQRSTYNEQFF. The rearrangement uses TRBV20-1 and TRBJ2-1, with D possibly being TRBD2 (5 bases). V was shortened by 3 bases and J by 2 bases, with 14 bases between the two germline ends. This CDR3 is built from 15 residues. Looked up from germline, CDR1 is DFQATT and CDR2 is SNEGSKA (reference sequence).

This chain connects TRBV6-1 to TRBJ2-5, with 7 bases aligning to TRBD1. With V trimmed by 5 bases and J by 5 bases, 20 bases remained unmatched. From germline, CDR1 is MNHNS and CDR2 SASEGT. The CDR3 is made up of 18 amino acids. The CDR3 region has the DNA TGTGCCAGCAGTCCGCACCTCTACGCAGGGGGTGTCGGTGAGACCCAGTACTTC. This codes for CASSPHLYAGGVGETQYF.

The table lists this clonotype with a few counts. J is TRBJ2-7 and V is TRBV4-1; 11 bases are shared with TRBD2. Germline V lookup: CDR1 MGHRA, CDR2 YSYEKL. The CDR3 is made up of 16 amino acids. Germline trimming cut 2 bases from V and 5 bases from J; bases unmatched to any gene: 8. CDR3 DNA: TGCGCCAGCAGCCAATCCCCACTAGCGGGAGTGGACGAGCAGTACTTC. This codes for CASSQSPLAGVDEQYF.

This clonotype was counted only a few times. The rearrangement links TRBV28 to TRBJ1-2; weak D call: TRBD1 (5 bases). The ends were cut back, 4 bases at V and 10 bases at J, with 22 bases in the middle. The CDR3 contains 15 residues. Germline lookup yields CDR1 MDHEN and CDR2 SYDVKM. The CDR3 nucleotides read TGTGCCAGCAGTTACCCCTCCGGGACTCACGCGGTCTACACCTTC. This gives the protein CASSYPSGTHAVYTF.

This clonotype was observed at least ten times. This chain uses TRBV27 with TRBJ1-1; the D is unclear. Trimming took 1 base from V and 4 from J, leaving 7 bases between them. This CDR3 is built from 13 residues. Per germline, CDR1 MNHEY and CDR2 SMNVEV (reference sequence). For the CDR3, the DNA is TGTGCCAGCAGTTTATTGAGGAGCACTGAAGCTTTCTTT. Protein: CASSLLRSTEAFF.

V gene TRBV6-9 combines with J gene TRBJ2-1; 7 bases are a match to TRBD1. J gave up 3 bases and V 3 bases, and 5 bases lay outside the gene matches. In germline, CDR1 is MNHGY, CDR2 SVAAGI. The CDR3 is 15 amino acids. The CDR3 here is CASSYSTGDYNEQFF. Written as DNA, the CDR3 is TGTGCCAGCAGTTACAGTACAGGGGACTACAATGAGCAGTTCTTC.

This clonotype was seen many times. The chain employs TRBV2 and TRBJ1-2; 7 bases agree with TRBD1. V lost 4 bases, J lost 2 bases, and 4 bases stayed unmatched. Germline values: CDR1 SNHLY, CDR2 FYNNEI. The CDR3 loop spans 14 amino acids. Here the CDR3 reads CASSARDSNYGYTF. The CDR3 nucleotides are TGTGCCAGCAGTGCCCGGGACAGCAACTATGGCTACACCTTC.

This clonotype was picked up a small number of times. The chain employs TRBV20-1 and TRBJ1-3, with 10 bases lining up with TRBD1. Germline V gives CDR1 DFQATT, CDR2 SNEGSKA (reference sequence). Trimming removed 6 bases from V and 4 bases from J; junction bases left unmatched: 3. The CDR3 sequence is 13 residues long. The CDR3 protein is CSAGQGTGNTIYF. The CDR3 DNA is TGCAGTGCGGGACAGGGGACCGGAAACACCATATATTTT.

This clonotype was counted ten times or more. This chain uses TRBV6-1 with TRBJ1-5; TRBD1 aligns across 7 bases. The CDR3 contains 16 residues. Per the germline V gene, CDR1 is MNHNS and CDR2 is SASEGT. The J segment lost 0 bases and the V segment lost 6 bases, leaving 8 bases of the junction unmatched. This chain's CDR3 is CASSRGQSYSNQPQHF. The CDR3 DNA is TGTGCCAGCAGCCGGGGACAGTCCTATAGCAATCAGCCCCAGCATTTT.

As to this clonotype: A much larger clone is a single base away; this may be a read error. This chain links TRBV27 with TRBJ2-7; tentatively, D is TRBD1 or TRBD2 (5 bases each). This CDR3 spans 15 amino acids. The germline V gene has CDR1 MNHEY and CDR2 SMNVEV (reference sequence). CDR3 region: CASSPPGTFTYEQCF. CDR3 coding DNA: TGTGCCAGCAGTCCCCCAGGGACGTTCACCTACGAGCAGTGCTTC.

This clonotype was found many times. The chain recombines TRBV27 with TRBJ2-7; 11 bases align to TRBD1. CDR3 length equals 13 residues. With V trimmed by 8 bases and J by 3 bases, 3 bases remained unmatched. Germline V gives CDR1 MNHEY, CDR2 SMNVEV (reference sequence). The CDR3 loop reads CASRTGGSYEQYF. For the CDR3, the DNA is TGTGCCAGCCGGACAGGGGGCAGCTACGAGCAGTACTTC.

This clonotype was found many times. The rearrangement joins TRBV11-2 to TRBJ2-1; D possibly corresponds to TRBD2 (5 bases). Germline assignment: CDR1 SGHAT and CDR2 FQNNGV. The CDR3 contains 15 residues. V was clipped by 2 bases and J by 8 bases, with 16 bases between them. The CDR3 DNA reads as TGTGCCAGCAGCTTACGTGGAGGAGAGGGCGATGAGCAGTTCTTC. Translated: CASSLRGGEGDEQFF.

There are a few counts of this clonotype. The chain employs TRBV5-1 and TRBJ1-1; 7 bases line up with TRBD1. The CDR3 is 13 residues long. The V gene end was trimmed by 4 bases and the J gene end by 11 bases; junction bases not matched to a gene: 11. Germline CDR1 reads SGHRS; CDR2 reads YFSETQ. CDR3 DNA sequence: TGCGCCAGCAGCCCCCGGGACAGTGAATACGCTTTCTTT. Protein product: CASSPRDSEYAFF.